This TCR beta chain was profiled in a study of regulatory T cells in long-lasting Graves disease. Study results and limitations: Sample size was small, which may have lowered accuracy. Preferential use of TRBV28, TRBJ1-2 and TRBJ2-5 was seen in persistent disease.

TCR beta libraries were built with iRepertoire HTBI primers and Arm-PCR of CDR3 regions. One entry per CDR3 protein results from TCRdb running MiXCR on the multiplex PCR reads. The sample has fewer than 550,000 distinct CDR3 sequences, under 25% seen once; the top ten hold less than 9%. The CDR3 runs to 14 residues. Trimming took 3 bases from V and 4 from J, leaving 12 bases between them. Germline V gene sequence: CDR1 LGHNA, CDR2 YSLEER. Time point meaning: persistent/refractory GD, antithyroid drugs over 5 years with positive TRAb. PBMC-extracted RNA yielded the TCR library. EDTA tubes received approximately 9 milliliters of drawn peripheral blood. This clonotype occurred a few times. Its target is not known.

The starting material was peripheral blood mononuclear cells (PBMCs), obtained when the disease was refractory, from a patient treated with antithyroid drugs. The receptor was isolated from a female donor with Graves disease. This rearrangement joins TRBV4-3 to TRBJ1-2; TRBD1 might be the D (6 bases). The DNA of the CDR3 is TGCGCCAGCAGCCAGGAACAGGGCAGCTATGGCTACACCTTC. This encodes CASSQEQGSYGYTF.